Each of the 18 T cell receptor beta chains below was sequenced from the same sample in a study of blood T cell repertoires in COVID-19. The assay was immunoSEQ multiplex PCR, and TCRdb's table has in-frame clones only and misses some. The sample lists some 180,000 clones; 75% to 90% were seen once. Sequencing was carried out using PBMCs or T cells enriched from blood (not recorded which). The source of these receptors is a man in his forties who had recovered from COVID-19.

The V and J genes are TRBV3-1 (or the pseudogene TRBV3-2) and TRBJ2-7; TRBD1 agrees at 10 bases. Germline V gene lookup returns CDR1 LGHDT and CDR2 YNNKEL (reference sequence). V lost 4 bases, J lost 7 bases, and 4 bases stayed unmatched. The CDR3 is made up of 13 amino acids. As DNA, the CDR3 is TGTGCCAGCAGCCCCCGGACAGGGGGGGAGCAGTACTTC. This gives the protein CASSPRTGGEQYF.

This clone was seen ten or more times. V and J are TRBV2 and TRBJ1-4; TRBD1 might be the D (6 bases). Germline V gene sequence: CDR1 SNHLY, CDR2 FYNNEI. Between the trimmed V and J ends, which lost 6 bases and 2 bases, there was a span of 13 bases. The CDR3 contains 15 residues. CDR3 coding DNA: TGTGCCAGCAGCAAAGGGGGACATACTAATGAAAAACTGTTTTTT. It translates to CASSKGGHTNEKLFF.

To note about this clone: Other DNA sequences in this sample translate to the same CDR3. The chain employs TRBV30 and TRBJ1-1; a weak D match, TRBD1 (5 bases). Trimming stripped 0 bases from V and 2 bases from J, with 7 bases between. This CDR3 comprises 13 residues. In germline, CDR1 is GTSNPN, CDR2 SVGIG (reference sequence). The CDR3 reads CAWSVRGNTEAFF. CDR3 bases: TGTGCCTGGAGTGTAAGGGGAAACACTGAAGCTTTCTTT. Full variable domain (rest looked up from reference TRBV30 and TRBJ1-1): SQTIHQWPATLVQPVGSPLSLECTVEGTSNPNLYWYRQAAGRGLQLLFYSVGIGQISSEVPQNLSASRPQDRQFILSSKKLLLSDSGFYLCAWSVRGNTEAFFGQGTRLTVV.

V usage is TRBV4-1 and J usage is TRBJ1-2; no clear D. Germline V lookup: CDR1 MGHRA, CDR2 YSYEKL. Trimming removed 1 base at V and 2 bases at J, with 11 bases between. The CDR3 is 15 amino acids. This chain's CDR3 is CASSQAHTQNYGYTF. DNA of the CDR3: TGCGCCAGCAGCCAAGCCCACACGCAAAACTATGGCTACACCTTC.

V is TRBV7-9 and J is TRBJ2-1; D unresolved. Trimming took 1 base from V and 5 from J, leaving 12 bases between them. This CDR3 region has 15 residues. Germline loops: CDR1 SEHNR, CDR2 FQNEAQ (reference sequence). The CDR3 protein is CASSLGFQRHNEQFF. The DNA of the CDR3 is TGTGCCAGCAGCTTAGGTTTCCAGCGCCACAATGAGCAGTTCTTC. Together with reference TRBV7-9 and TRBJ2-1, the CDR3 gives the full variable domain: DTGVSQNPRHKITKRGQNVTFRCDPISEHNRLYWYRQTLGQGPEFLTYFQNEAQLEKSRLLSDRFSAERPKGSFSTLEIQRTEQGDSAMYLCASSLGFQRHNEQFFGPGTRLTVL.

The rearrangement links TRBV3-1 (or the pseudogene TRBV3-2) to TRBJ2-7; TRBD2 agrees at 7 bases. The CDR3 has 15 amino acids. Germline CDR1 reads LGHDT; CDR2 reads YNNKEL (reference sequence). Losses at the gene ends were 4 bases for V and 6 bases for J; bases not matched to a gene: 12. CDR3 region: CASSRVGAGVREQYF. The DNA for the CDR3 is TGTGCCAGCAGCCGGGTAGGTGCGGGAGTGCGCGAGCAGTACTTC.

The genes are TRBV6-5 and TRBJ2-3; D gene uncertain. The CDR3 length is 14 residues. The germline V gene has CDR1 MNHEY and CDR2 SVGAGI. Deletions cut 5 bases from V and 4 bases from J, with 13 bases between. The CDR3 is CASSNRPGADTQYF. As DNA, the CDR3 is TGTGCCAGCAGTAACCGCCCAGGCGCAGATACGCAGTATTTT.

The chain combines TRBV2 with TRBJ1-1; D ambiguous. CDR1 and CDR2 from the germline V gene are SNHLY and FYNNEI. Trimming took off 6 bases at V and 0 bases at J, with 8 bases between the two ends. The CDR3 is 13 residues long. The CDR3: CASRAEMNTEAFF. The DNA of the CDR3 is TGTGCCAGCAGGGCGGAGATGAACACTGAAGCTTTCTTT.

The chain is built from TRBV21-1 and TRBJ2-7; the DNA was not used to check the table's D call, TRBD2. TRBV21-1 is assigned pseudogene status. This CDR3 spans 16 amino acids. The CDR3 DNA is TGTGCCAGCAGCAAAGGCGGGACGGCCATTGTGTACGAGCAGTACTTC. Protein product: CASSKGGTAIVYEQYF.

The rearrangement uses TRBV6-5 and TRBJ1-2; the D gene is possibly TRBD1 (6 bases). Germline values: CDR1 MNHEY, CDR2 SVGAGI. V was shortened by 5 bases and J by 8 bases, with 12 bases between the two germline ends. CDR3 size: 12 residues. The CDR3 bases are TGTGCCAGCAGTACTGGACAGATAGGCTACACCTTC. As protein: CASSTGQIGYTF.

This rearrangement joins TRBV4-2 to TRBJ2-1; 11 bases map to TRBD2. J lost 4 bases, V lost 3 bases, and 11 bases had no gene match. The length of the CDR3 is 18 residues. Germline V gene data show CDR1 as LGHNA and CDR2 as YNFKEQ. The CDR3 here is CASSHGQNSGGEYNEQFF. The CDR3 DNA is TGTGCCAGCAGCCACGGCCAGAATAGCGGGGGGGAATACAATGAGCAGTTCTTC.

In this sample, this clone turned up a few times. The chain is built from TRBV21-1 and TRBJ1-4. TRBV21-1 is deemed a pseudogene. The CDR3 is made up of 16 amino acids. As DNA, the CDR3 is TGTGCCAGCAGCAAAGCGTACGGGGGGCTTAATGAAAAACTGTTTTTT. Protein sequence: CASSKAYGGLNEKLFF.

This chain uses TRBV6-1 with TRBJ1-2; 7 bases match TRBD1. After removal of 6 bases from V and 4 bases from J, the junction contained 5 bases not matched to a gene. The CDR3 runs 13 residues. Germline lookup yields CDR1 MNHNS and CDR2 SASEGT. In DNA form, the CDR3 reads TGTGCCAGCAGCATAGACAGGGCCTATGGCTACACCTTC. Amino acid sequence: CASSIDRAYGYTF.

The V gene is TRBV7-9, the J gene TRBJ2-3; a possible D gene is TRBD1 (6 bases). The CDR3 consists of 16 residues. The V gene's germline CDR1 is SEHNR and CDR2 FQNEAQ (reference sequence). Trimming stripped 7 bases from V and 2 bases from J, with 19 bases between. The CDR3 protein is CASNKGVGGDTDTQYF. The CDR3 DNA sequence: TGTGCCAGCAACAAAGGAGTAGGGGGTGACACAGATACGCAGTATTTT.

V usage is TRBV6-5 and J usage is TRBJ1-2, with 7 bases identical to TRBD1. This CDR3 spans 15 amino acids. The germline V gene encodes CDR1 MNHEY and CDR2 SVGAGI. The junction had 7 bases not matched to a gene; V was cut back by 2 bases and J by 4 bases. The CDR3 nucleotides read TGTGCCAGCAGTTACAGCCGTACAGGGGTCTATGGCTACACCTTC. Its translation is CASSYSRTGVYGYTF.

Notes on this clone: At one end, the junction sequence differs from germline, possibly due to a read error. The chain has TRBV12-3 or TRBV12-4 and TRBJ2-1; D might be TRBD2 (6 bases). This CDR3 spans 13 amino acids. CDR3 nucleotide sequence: TGTGCCACCAGTTGGGGGGCCTACAATGAGCAGTTCTTC. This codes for CATSWGAYNEQFF.

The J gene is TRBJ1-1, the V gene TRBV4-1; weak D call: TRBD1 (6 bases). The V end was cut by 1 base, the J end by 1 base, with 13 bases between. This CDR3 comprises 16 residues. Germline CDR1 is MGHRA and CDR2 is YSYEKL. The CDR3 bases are TGCGCCAGCAGCCAAGGCAGAGGGGGAAAGAACACTGAAGCTTTCTTT. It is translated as CASSQGRGGKNTEAFF.

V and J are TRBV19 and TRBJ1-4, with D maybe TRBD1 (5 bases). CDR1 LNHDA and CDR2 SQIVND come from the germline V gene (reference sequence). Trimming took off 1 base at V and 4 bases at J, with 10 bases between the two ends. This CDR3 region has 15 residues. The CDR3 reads CASSIVTAGNEKLFF. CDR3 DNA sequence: TGTGCCAGTAGTATAGTGACAGCCGGTAATGAAAAACTGTTTTTT.